The 3 T cell receptor beta chains in this list originate from one sample, sequenced in a study of vaccination effects on CD4 cells after COVID-19. These receptors have no identified antigens. Here immunoSEQ multiplex PCR was the method, and the copy in TCRdb shows in-frame clones only, minus some. Here the sample spans about 66,000 clones, roughly 81% being singletons. On day 10 of culture, CD4+ T cells were separated out. Each person got two doses of an mRNA SARS-CoV-2 vaccine, BNT162b2 or mRNA-1273. The specimen comprised CD4+ T cells from PBMCs cultured without peptide, sampled after COVID-19 vaccination. The receptors were sampled from a human donor who received a COVID-19 vaccine.

In this sample, this clone turned up a few times. The V call is TRBV2, the J call TRBJ2-2; 7 bases agree with TRBD2. Germline V gene data show CDR1 as SNHLY and CDR2 as FYNNEI. J was trimmed by 6 bases and V by 8 bases; bases with no gene match: 18. The CDR3 has 17 amino acids. This chain's CDR3 is CASEPRPGLPNAGELFF. The DNA of the CDR3 is TGTGCCAGCGAGCCACGGCCGGGACTACCAAATGCCGGGGAGCTGTTTTTT.

This clone is a singleton in its sample. J is TRBJ1-2 and V is TRBV5-1; a possible D gene is TRBD1 (5 bases). The germline V gene has CDR1 SGHRS and CDR2 YFSETQ. The CDR3 is 14 residues long. Trimming took off 5 bases at V and 5 bases at J, with 16 bases between the two ends. This chain's CDR3 is CASRQGAATYGYTF. The CDR3 region has the DNA TGCGCCAGCAGGCAGGGAGCGGCAACTTATGGCTACACCTTC.

V is TRBV5-1 and J is TRBJ2-3, with D tentatively TRBD2 (6 bases). V lost 3 bases, J lost 4 bases, and 15 bases lay in between. Looked up from germline, CDR1 is SGHRS and CDR2 is YFSETQ. This CDR3 has 15 residues. The CDR3 spells CASSSPAGTADTQYF. Written as DNA, the CDR3 is TGCGCCAGCAGCTCCCCGGCGGGGACGGCAGATACGCAGTATTTT.